The subject of this entry is one T cell receptor (beta chain). Its specific antigen is unknown. No base quality information exists; no much larger clone differs at one position. From each donor, a single peripheral blood sample of approximately 110 mL on average was drawn into heparinised tubes. A BD FACSAria II was used to sort naive, central memory, regulatory and stem cell-like memory CD4+ T cells with a panel that included CD45RO, CCR7, CD25, CD127, CD95 and CD27. All sorted populations exceeded 95% purity. Right away, PBMCs were isolated by Lymphoprep density gradient centrifugation and were stained directly, with no culture step. To minimize batch effects, samples were stained and sorted in pairs, one healthy donor with one patient per experiment. The entire isolated RNA was reverse transcribed using the High Capacity cDNA Reverse Transcription Kit, and thus expressed TCRB transcripts were sequenced. Naive, central memory and regulatory T cell samples underwent deep immunoSEQ sequencing, averaging approximately 3.5 million total reads per sample. After sorted cells were lysed in RLT buffer, RNA was extracted with DNase-treated RNeasy Micro or Mini kits, with the choice depending on cell number. To prevent cross-contamination, every cell subset was processed on its own, while patient and healthy donor samples were processed together. Using the immunoSEQ multiplex PCR, TCRB sequences were amplified from cDNA into 87-bp fragments spanning the CDR3 region. The amplicons were sequenced using the Illumina HiSeq platform. The paper's processing steps were these. PCR bias was computationally corrected using synthetic template baselines, reads within Hamming distance 2 were collapsed, and singletons that could not be merged were discarded. Reads were aligned against IMGT so that V, D and J genes, CDR3 length and insertions or deletions at six rearrangement sites could be assigned. Within each subset, clonotype counts were normalized to sorted cell number, after which true diversity and Gini coefficients were computed with the tcR R package. The overlap coefficient, calculated on TCRB nucleotide sequences, was used to measure repertoire sharing. Out-of-frame TCRB sequences from naive cells were analyzed to stand in for the pre-selection repertoire. Held by TCRdb, this immuneACCESS table contains in-frame sequences only and omits some clones. Under half of the omission traces to an unresolved V gene where checked; the cause of the rest is unknown. Clonal size and the V and J genes are those of that table, whereas D and trimming came from the DNA. The sample contains hundreds of thousands of clones, roughly 12% of them found a single time. The ten largest clones represent 0.022% of the sample.

The source of the sample is a study of beta chain features in type 1 diabetes (dated by TCRdb to 2016 to 2019). Study-wide context: No differences in mean age, gender distribution, total cell number or subset yield were found between patients and healthy donors. In the study, TCRB repertoires of sorted circulating CD4+ T cell subsets from recently diagnosed type 1 diabetes patients were compared with those of matched healthy donors. A total of roughly 100 million sorted cells were examined across all samples, and RNA yield correlated strongly with the number of cells per subset. Naive and central memory subsets were obtained from all 28 donors, but regulatory and stem cell-like memory subsets were isolated from only 8 patients and roughly 8 healthy donors. What the research found in general, with its limitations: Because the HLA sub-analyses included only small numbers of individuals, any influence of HLA type on TCRB rearrangement was left unresolved. Shorter templates might be favored by PCR, yet because patient and control samples were amplified and corrected together, any such skew would affect both groups equally. Type 1 diabetes patients showed a moderate but significant shortening of TCRB CDR3 length in all four CD4+ subsets. Fewer insertions and more nucleotide deletions at VDJ recombination sites were observed in patients with type 1 diabetes, implying thymic rearrangement abnormalities. The naive, central memory and regulatory TCRB repertoires appeared to resemble one another more closely among patients than among healthy donors. Sequencing cDNA rather than genomic DNA could over-represent highly expressing activated cells, although activation and CD3 levels did not differ between groups.

This clonotype was obtained from a man between 18 and 35 years old with type 1 diabetes. The source material was naive CD4+ T cells from blood. This specimen's cell subset or site label, per the study, means: true naive CD4+ T cells.

At the DNA level, the sequence is TGTGCCAGCAGCTTGGCGGAGATCTACTACGAGCAGTACTTC. Its amino acids are CASSLAEIYYEQYF. The chain couples TRBV7-9 to TRBJ2-7; no D gene is confidently identified. V is pared back by 3 bases and J by 3 bases, with 12 bases lying between the germline termini. The CDR3 measures 14 amino acids from cysteine to phenylalanine. The DNA shown is the 42-base CDR3, in frame from base 1. CDR1 SEHNR and CDR2 FQNEAQ were looked up in the germline V gene (reference sequence).